This T cell receptor (beta chain) derives from a study of shared clonotypes between healthy human individuals (TCRdb year 2020). Broadly, across the study: A few men and a couple of women, aged 18 to 49 years, made up the cohort. Different laboratories and diverse techniques were used to prepare libraries and sequence TCR repertoires, to increase sequencing depth and limit assay-specific biases. Per donor, leukapheresis produced somewhere between about 0.9 and 9.5 billion PBMCs. Per donor, three plates each were used for CD4 naive and CD4 memory, two for CD8 naive, and one for CD8 memory. To estimate repertoire size and how much clonotype sharing occurs between individuals, the study deeply sequenced the blood TCR repertoires of several healthy adults.

Using the deep immunoSEQ assay, TCR CDR3 regions were amplified from genomic DNA by multiplex PCR. Genomic DNA extracted from each cell subset was distributed evenly over all wells of several immunoSEQ 96-well plates, and each plate served as one replicate. Each replicate PCR for sorted subsets received 200 ng genomic DNA, equal to roughly 29,000 T cell genomes. The purified libraries were quantified using a Qubit 3.0 fluorometer, sized with a Bioanalyzer 2100, and then quantified again using the KAPA Library Quantification kit. Every immunoSEQ 96-well plate was sequenced on a separate single-read 150-cycle Illumina NextSeq 550 flow cell. In the original analysis: Because the immunoSEQ output included only junctional sequences and no quality scores, the filtering could not be the same as the filtering used for full-length reads. To assign V/J genes and CDR3, sequences were annotated against IMGT germline references using PyIR, a Python wrapper for IgBLAST v1.9. Reads were removed for weak V/J assignments (E-value above 1e-6), missing CDR3, stop codons, out-of-frame junctions, or ambiguous translated residues. V3J clonotypes were defined as sequences sharing an identical inferred V gene, J gene, and CDR3 amino acid sequence. Percentage overlap between repertoires was calculated by dividing the number of shared unique clonotypes by the size of the smaller repertoire. RTK rarefaction, the Chao1 estimator, and Recon v2.1 estimates of unobserved clonotypes were used to assess repertoire richness. Generation probabilities for all TCRbeta clonotypes obtained by the gDNA method from a few donors were computed using OLGA. In its TCRdb copy, this immuneACCESS table keeps in-frame sequences only and misses some clones. Where compared with another copy, unresolved V genes explain less than half of these, and the others have no known cause. V and J calls and clone size are copied from that table; D and trimming were computed from the DNA. Recorded for this sample are roughly 1,500,000 clones; approximately 98.5% of them occurred a single time. The ten biggest clones cover under 0.45% of the sample.

The germline V gene supplies CDR1 SNHLY and CDR2 FYNNEI. Trimming takes 6 bases from V and 0 bases from J, and the germline ends sit 12 bases apart. The CDR3 holds 16 amino acids from the cysteine to the phenylalanine. CDR3 DNA only is kept here, 48 bases in frame from base 1. Note on this clone: What this receptor recognizes is not known. Per-base quality was not reported, and no clone a single base away is much larger than it.

The donors were healthy, HIV-negative adults with no recently reported acute infections or vaccinations. Every donor was a Caucasian adult living in Nashville, Tennessee, USA. CD4+ T cells were enriched by magnetic negative selection, after which naive cells were positively selected on CD45RA and the negative fraction was taken as the memory subset. After blood collection by leukapheresis, PBMCs were isolated using Ficoll-Histopaque density gradient centrifugation and then cryopreserved in the vapor phase of liquid nitrogen. Analytical flow cytometry was used to check the purity and quantity of each magnetically sorted T cell population. Genomic DNA was isolated from each sorted fraction and quantified by UV absorbance on a Nanodrop 2000c. Overall study results and their limits: Clonotypes shared by all four sorted-subset donors showed higher generation probabilities than non-shared clonotypes. Based on pairwise subsampling, the degree of clonotype sharing among donors was expected to be affected by sequencing depth. Even with the large sequencing depth, rarefaction of the sorted-subset datasets indicated that sequencing was incomplete. When a few donors were compared, the shared fraction of clonotypes was around 4.6% for naive CD4, about 4% for naive CD8, more than 2% for memory CD4, and 0.4% for memory CD8. Sampling was limited to blood, and TCR repertoires in tissue likely differ from TCR repertoires in blood. Naive subsets generally had larger estimated clonotype richness than memory subsets. The genetic and exposure-history diversity represented was limited by the small number of donors.

Sequencing was carried out using naive CD4+ T cells sorted from blood. The cell subset or site label of this sample denotes: CD45RA+ positively selected. The TCR originated in a man younger than 45 in good health. Recombination linked TRBV2 to TRBJ2-6, with an unclear D gene assignment. The CDR3 corresponds to CASRPDGRSGANVLTF. The DNA sequence reads TGTGCCAGCAGGCCCGACGGACGCTCTGGGGCCAACGTCCTGACTTTC.